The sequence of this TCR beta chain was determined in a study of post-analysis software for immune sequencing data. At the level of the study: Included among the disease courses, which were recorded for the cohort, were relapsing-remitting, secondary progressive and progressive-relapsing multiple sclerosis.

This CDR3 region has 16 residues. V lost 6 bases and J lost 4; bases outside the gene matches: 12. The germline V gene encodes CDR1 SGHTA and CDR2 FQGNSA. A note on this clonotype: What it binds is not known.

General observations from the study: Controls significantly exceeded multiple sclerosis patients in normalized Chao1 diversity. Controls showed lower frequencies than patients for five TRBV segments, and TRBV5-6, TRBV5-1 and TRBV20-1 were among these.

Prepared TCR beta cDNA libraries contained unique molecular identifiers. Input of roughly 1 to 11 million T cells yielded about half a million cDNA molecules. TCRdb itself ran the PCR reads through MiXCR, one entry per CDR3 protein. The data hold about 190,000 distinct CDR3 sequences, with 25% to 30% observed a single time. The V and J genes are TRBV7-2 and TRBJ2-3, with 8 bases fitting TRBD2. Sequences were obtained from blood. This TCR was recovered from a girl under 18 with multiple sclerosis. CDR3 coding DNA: TGTGCCAGCAGAGCCGGACTAGCTGGTATAGCAGATACGCAGTATTTT. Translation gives CASRAGLAGIADTQYF. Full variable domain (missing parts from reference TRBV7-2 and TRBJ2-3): GAGVSQSPSNKVTEKGKDVELRCDPISGHTALYWYRQSLGQGLEFLIYFQGNSAPDKSGLPSDRFSAERTGGSVSTLTIQRTQQEDSAVYLCASRAGLAGIADTQYFGPGTRLTVL.